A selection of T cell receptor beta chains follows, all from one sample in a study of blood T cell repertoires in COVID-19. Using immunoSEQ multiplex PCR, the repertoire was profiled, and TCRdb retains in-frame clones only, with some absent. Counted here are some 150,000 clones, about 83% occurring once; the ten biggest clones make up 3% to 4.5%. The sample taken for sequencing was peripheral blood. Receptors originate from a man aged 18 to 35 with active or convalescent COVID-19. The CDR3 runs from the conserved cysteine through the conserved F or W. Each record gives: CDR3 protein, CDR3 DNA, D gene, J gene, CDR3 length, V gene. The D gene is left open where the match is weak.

CDR3 protein: CASTTGANEQFF
CDR3 DNA: TGTGCCAGCACGACAGGGGCTAATGAGCAGTTCTTC
D gene: TRBD1
J gene: TRBJ2-1
CDR3 length: 12
V gene: TRBV6-5

CDR3 protein: CASSLGSGGGSYNEQFF
CDR3 DNA: TGTGCCAGCAGCTTAGGGTCGGGCGGGGGCTCCTACAATGAGCAGTTCTTC
D gene: TRBD2
J gene: TRBJ2-1
CDR3 length: 17
V gene: TRBV7-8

CDR3 protein: CASSGGTGTEAFF
CDR3 DNA: TGTGCCAGCAGTGGCGGGACGGGCACTGAAGCTTTCTTT
D gene: -
J gene: TRBJ1-1
CDR3 length: 13
V gene: TRBV12-3/TRBV12-4

CDR3 protein: CASSGPQGGGYTF
CDR3 DNA: TGTGCCAGCAGTGGGCCCCAGGGAGGGGGCTACACCTTC
D gene: -
J gene: TRBJ1-2
CDR3 length: 13
V gene: TRBV12-3/TRBV12-4

CDR3 protein: CASSRLTSTDTQYF
CDR3 DNA: TGTGCCAGCAGTAGACTAACTAGCACAGATACGCAGTATTTT
D gene: -
J gene: TRBJ2-3
CDR3 length: 14
V gene: TRBV2

CDR3 protein: CASSPTSGRGGRKLYF
CDR3 DNA: TGTGCCAGCAGCCCTACGAGTGGGAGAGGAGGGCGAAAGTTATACTTC
D gene: -
J gene: TRBJ2-5
CDR3 length: 16
V gene: TRBV7-3

CDR3 protein: CASSHSSGGTEAFF
CDR3 DNA: TGTGCCAGCAGCCATTCTTCCGGAGGGACTGAAGCTTTCTTT
D gene: -
J gene: TRBJ1-1
CDR3 length: 14
V gene: TRBV7-9

CDR3 protein: CATSEREGHHKTQYF
CDR3 DNA: TGTGCCACCAGTGAACGGGAGGGTCATCATAAGACCCAGTACTTC
D gene: TRBD2
J gene: TRBJ2-5
CDR3 length: 15
V gene: TRBV24-1

CDR3 protein: CASSSSSYEQYF
CDR3 DNA: TGTGCCAGCAGCTCCTCCTCCTACGAGCAGTACTTC
D gene: -
J gene: TRBJ2-7
CDR3 length: 12
V gene: TRBV11-3

CDR3 protein: CASTNTGPRTEAFF
CDR3 DNA: TGTGCCAGCACCAACACAGGGCCGAGAACTGAAGCTTTCTTT
D gene: -
J gene: TRBJ1-1
CDR3 length: 14
V gene: TRBV6-5

CDR3 protein: CASSYGPSGNEQFF
CDR3 DNA: TGTGCCAGCAGCTACGGGCCCAGCGGCAATGAGCAGTTCTTC
D gene: -
J gene: TRBJ2-1
CDR3 length: 14
V gene: TRBV11-2

CDR3 protein: CASSAQGLAGNTGELFF
CDR3 DNA: TGTGCCAGCAGCGCCCAGGGACTAGCGGGGAACACCGGGGAGCTGTTTTTT
D gene: TRBD2
J gene: TRBJ2-2
CDR3 length: 17
V gene: TRBV7-9

CDR3 protein: CASSLGGGGSLYLNTEAFF
CDR3 DNA: TGTGCCAGCAGCTTAGGCGGTGGGGGGAGCCTCTACTTGAACACTGAAGCTTTCTTT
D gene: -
J gene: TRBJ1-1
CDR3 length: 19
V gene: TRBV7-9

CDR3 protein: CASSEWEGGREKLFF
CDR3 DNA: TGTGCCAGCAGTGAATGGGAAGGGGGACGTGAAAAACTGTTTTTT
D gene: -
J gene: TRBJ1-4
CDR3 length: 15
V gene: TRBV25-1

CDR3 protein: CASSRPDRGHGYTF
CDR3 DNA: TGTGCCAGCAGCCGACCCGACAGGGGGCATGGCTACACCTTC
D gene: TRBD1
J gene: TRBJ1-2
CDR3 length: 14
V gene: TRBV16